These 28 T cell receptor beta chains were all obtained from the same sample, sequenced in a study of shared clonotypes between healthy human individuals. Clones were sequenced by immunoSEQ multiplex PCR, and TCRdb holds only the in-frame ones, with some missing. This sample has millions of clones, with more than 85% found just once. The sequencing input was naive CD4+ T cells from PBMCs. As for subset: CD45RA+ positively selected. These receptors were collected from a man between 18 and 29 years old in good health. Some clones in this sample may be carry-over from other donors' samples.

This chain uses TRBV4-3 with TRBJ2-1; 7 bases fit TRBD2. This CDR3 region has 17 residues. Looked up from germline, CDR1 is LGHNA and CDR2 is YSLEER. After removal of 3 bases from V and 3 bases from J, the junction contained 11 bases not matched to a gene. CDR3 region: CASSHAGLPLFYNEQFF. In nucleotides, the CDR3 is TGCGCCAGCAGCCACGCGGGACTACCCCTTTTCTACAATGAGCAGTTCTTC.

A word on this clone: Additional DNA sequences in this sample encode the identical CDR3. The rearrangement uses TRBV20-1 and TRBJ2-5; no clear D. Germline CDR1 DFQATT, CDR2 SNEGSKA (reference sequence). The CDR3 length is 11 residues. V was trimmed by 3 bases and J by 4 bases, leaving 6 bases between them. The CDR3 reads CSASNRETQYF. CDR3 nucleotides: TGCAGTGCTAGTAACAGAGAGACCCAGTACTTC.

The chain carries TRBV7-8 and TRBJ2-7, with TRBD2 identical over 8 bases. Germline CDR1 and CDR2: SGHVS and FQNEAQ. The CDR3 has 19 residues. J was trimmed by 0 bases and V by 4 bases; bases with no gene match: 17. CDR3 residues: CASSSTFSSYSGISYEQYF. The CDR3 nucleotides are TGTGCCAGCAGCTCAACCTTTTCGAGCTATAGCGGGATCTCCTACGAGCAGTACTTC.

The rearrangement links TRBV7-3 to TRBJ2-1; 9 nucleotides match TRBD2. V shed 5 bases, J shed 7 bases, and the junction held 15 bases outside the gene matches. CDR1 is SGHTA, CDR2 FQGTGA, per germline. This CDR3 has 17 residues. The CDR3 sequence: CASSPKSGTSKSNEQFF. The CDR3 region has the DNA TGTGCCAGCAGCCCGAAGTCCGGGACTAGCAAATCTAATGAGCAGTTCTTC.

The chain couples TRBV5-1 to TRBJ1-2, with D perhaps TRBD1 (5 bases). The CDR3 loop spans 14 amino acids. With 1 base removed from V and 8 bases from J, the gap between germline ends came to 15 bases. CDR1 is SGHRS, CDR2 YFSETQ, per germline. CDR3 residues: CASSLLEGRGGYTF. The CDR3 DNA reads TGCGCCAGCAGCTTGTTGGAGGGGCGCGGGGGCTACACCTTC.

This rearrangement joins TRBV9 to TRBJ2-7, with 7 bases fitting TRBD1. Germline V gene data show CDR1 as SGDLS and CDR2 as YYNGEE. The CDR3 covers 16 residues. The V segment lost 4 bases and the J segment 0 bases; nucleotides outside the gene matches: 10. The CDR3 DNA reads as TGTGCCAGCAGCCCTCGACAGGGCCCCGCCTCCTACGAGCAGTACTTC. Protein product: CASSPRQGPASYEQYF.

V and J are TRBV5-1 and TRBJ2-1, with 8 bases matching TRBD1. With 4 bases clipped from V and 4 bases from J, the junction kept 10 bases outside the gene matches. CDR1 and CDR2 (germline): SGHRS, YFSETQ. This CDR3 spans 16 amino acids. The CDR3 loop reads CASSPPGQGRYNEQFF. CDR3 nucleotide sequence: TGCGCCAGCAGCCCCCCCGGACAGGGAAGATACAATGAGCAGTTCTTC. Supplemented by reference TRBV5-1 and TRBJ2-1, the full variable domain reads KAGVTQTPRYLIKTRGQQVTLSCSPISGHRSVSWYQQTPGQGLQFLFEYFSETQRNKGNFPGRFSGRQFSNSRSEMNVSTLELGDSALYLCASSPPGQGRYNEQFFGPGTRLTVL.

The V gene is TRBV19, the J gene TRBJ1-2, with 8 positions matching TRBD1. V lost 7 bases to trimming and J lost 0 bases; unmatched junction nucleotides: 7. The germline V gene has CDR1 LNHDA and CDR2 SQIVND (reference sequence). The CDR3 runs 15 residues. In nucleotides, the CDR3 is TGTGCCAGTACCCAAATGGGACAGGCTAACTATGGCTACACCTTC. Residues: CASTQMGQANYGYTF.

The rearrangement uses TRBV5-1 and TRBJ2-7; TRBD1 or TRBD2 may be the D gene (5 bases each). Trimming cost V 4 bases and J 1 base, with 9 bases left between them. The CDR3 loop spans 13 amino acids. Germline V gives CDR1 SGHRS, CDR2 YFSETQ. The CDR3: CASSRDASYEQYF. The CDR3 DNA follows: TGCGCCAGCAGCCGGGACGCATCCTACGAGCAGTACTTC.

This chain connects TRBV6-5 to TRBJ1-1; D unclear. Germline V CDR1 and CDR2: MNHEY, SVGAGI. CDR3 size: 13 residues. V lost 6 bases and J 3 bases, leaving 11 bases between the germline ends. The CDR3 DNA is TGTGCCAGCAGCCTAAGGCAGTACACTGAAGCTTTCTTT. Protein: CASSLRQYTEAFF.

The chain combines TRBV10-3 with TRBJ2-5; 9 bases agree with TRBD2. Germline trimming cut 6 bases from V and 5 bases from J; bases unmatched to any gene: 7. The CDR3 is 14 amino acids. Germline V gene data show CDR1 as ENHRY and CDR2 as SYGVKD. The CDR3 is CAISHSGSPETQYF. The CDR3 DNA is TGTGCCATCAGCCATAGCGGGAGCCCCGAGACCCAGTACTTC.

The V and J genes are TRBV5-6 and TRBJ1-1, with D possibly TRBD1 on 5 matching bases. V was shortened by 5 bases and J by 5 bases, with 19 bases between the two germline ends. Germline V lookup: CDR1 SGHDT, CDR2 YYEEEE. The CDR3 covers 15 residues. The CDR3: CASRNRDPRRTEAFF. For the CDR3, the DNA is TGTGCCAGCAGAAACCGGGACCCAAGGAGGACTGAAGCTTTCTTT. The entire variable domain, with the rest obtained from reference TRBV5-6 and TRBJ1-1, is as follows: DAGVTQSPTHLIKTRGQQVTLRCSPKSGHDTVSWYQQALGQGPQFIFQYYEEEERQRGNFPDRFSGHQFPNYSSELNVNALLLGDSALYLCASRNRDPRRTEAFFGQGTRLTVV.

The chain recombines TRBV28 with TRBJ2-5; D possibly corresponds to TRBD1 (5 bases). Germline CDR1 MDHEN, CDR2 SYDVKM. With 2 bases removed from V and 5 bases from J, the gap between germline ends came to 9 bases. The CDR3 totals 13 residues. CDR3 amino acids: CASSLQGWETQYF. As DNA, the CDR3 is TGTGCCAGCAGTTTACAGGGCTGGGAGACCCAGTACTTC.

Points on this clone: Other DNA sequences in the sample encode the same CDR3. The genes are TRBV5-1 and TRBJ1-2; 10 nucleotides line up with TRBD1. Germline CDR1 SGHRS, CDR2 YFSETQ. The trim removed 3 bases at V and 4 bases at J, leaving 3 bases unmatched. CDR3 length: 14 amino acids. The DNA for the CDR3 is TGCGCCAGCAGCTCAGACAGGGGGCTCTATGGCTACACCTTC. This encodes CASSSDRGLYGYTF.

The V and J genes are TRBV7-9 and TRBJ2-3; 9 bases agree with TRBD1. Germline assignment: CDR1 SEHNR and CDR2 FQNEAQ (reference sequence). Unmatched junction bases numbered 6, after V lost 1 base and J lost 4 bases. This CDR3 comprises 16 residues. CDR3 DNA: TGTGCCAGCAGCTTAGTTTTGGGGACAGGGCCAGATACGCAGTATTTT. Translation: CASSLVLGTGPDTQYF.

This chain uses TRBV28 with TRBJ1-1; possible D gene TRBD1, 5 bases. The germline V gene has CDR1 MDHEN and CDR2 SYDVKM. Between the trimmed V and J ends, which lost 3 bases and 11 bases, there was a span of 13 bases. The CDR3 extends over 12 amino acids. The CDR3 protein is CASSLRLGVAFF. As DNA, the CDR3 is TGTGCCAGCAGTTTGCGTTTGGGGGTGGCTTTCTTT.

The CDR3 sequence is CASSIAVNVEAFF. Written as DNA, the CDR3 is TGTGCCAGTAGTATAGCGGTGAATGTTGAAGCTTTCTTT. The rearrangement links TRBV19 to TRBJ1-1, with D uncertain. Germline CDR1 is LNHDA and CDR2 is SQIVND (reference sequence). V lost 1 base and J lost 7, with 10 bases in between. The CDR3 loop spans 13 amino acids.

The rearrangement joins TRBV10-2 to TRBJ2-3; 8 bases align to TRBD2. Germline V lookup: CDR1 WSHSY, CDR2 SAAADI. Trimming took 10 bases from V and 4 from J; bases not matched to a gene: 7. This CDR3 spans 13 amino acids. CDR3 amino acids: CATSAGEADTQYF. CDR3 bases: TGCGCCACCTCAGCGGGAGAAGCAGATACGCAGTATTTT.

This chain uses TRBV5-4 with TRBJ2-3; TRBD1 matches 8 bases. The J segment lost 2 bases and the V segment lost 2 bases, leaving 4 bases of the junction unmatched. Germline V CDR1 and CDR2: SGHNT, YYREEE (reference sequence). This CDR3 is 15 amino acids long. CDR3 bases: TGTGCCAGCAGCTTCGGACAGGGTATCACAGATACGCAGTATTTT. This gives the protein CASSFGQGITDTQYF.

This clone was recorded once. The chain is built from TRBV9 and TRBJ2-2; TRBD1 aligns across 7 bases. The CDR3 sequence is 14 residues long. The V segment lost 0 bases and the J segment 7 bases; nucleotides outside the gene matches: 3. Germline lookup yields CDR1 SGDLS and CDR2 YYNGEE. The CDR3 spells CASSVGQGVGELFF. In nucleotides, the CDR3 is TGTGCCAGCAGCGTAGGGCAGGGGGTCGGGGAGCTGTTTTTT.

The rearrangement joins TRBV9 to TRBJ2-5, with D perhaps TRBD2 (7 bases). Germline V gives CDR1 SGDLS, CDR2 YYNGEE. V was shortened by 7 bases and J by 4 bases, with 20 bases between the two germline ends. The CDR3 consists of 15 residues. DNA for the CDR3: TGTGCCAGCGCTGGGAGGGGGAGTGGGTTAGAGACCCAGTACTTC. This encodes CASAGRGSGLETQYF.

This rearrangement joins TRBV18 to TRBJ2-2; no firm D call. The CDR3 consists of 16 residues. Germline loops: CDR1 KGHSH, CDR2 LQKENI. The germline V and J ends were trimmed by 4 bases and 6 bases, with 18 bases remaining between them. The CDR3 DNA reads TGTGCCAGCTCACGCCGGGCCTCTACTTGGGCCGGGGAGCTGTTTTTT. This encodes CASSRRASTWAGELFF.

The CDR3, as DNA: TGTGCCAGCAGAAGGTCTATCCCCACGTCCGGGGAGCTGTTTTTT. It specifies CASRRSIPTSGELFF. The V and J genes are TRBV2 and TRBJ2-2; no firm D call. This CDR3 is 15 amino acids long. Looked up from germline, CDR1 is SNHLY and CDR2 is FYNNEI. The V end lost 6 bases, the J end lost 6 bases, and 17 bases lay between the germline ends.

The chain combines TRBV28 with TRBJ1-2, with 7 positions matching TRBD1. The CDR3 loop spans 16 amino acids. Losses at the gene ends were 3 bases for V and 4 bases for J; bases not matched to a gene: 11. Germline assignment: CDR1 MDHEN and CDR2 SYDVKM. CDR3 coding DNA: TGTGCCAGCAGTTTTGAGGGGGCAACTTTCCTCTATGGCTACACCTTC. It is translated as CASSFEGATFLYGYTF.

The chain carries TRBV28 and TRBJ1-1; no reliable D call. The CDR3 is 14 amino acids. From germline, CDR1 is MDHEN and CDR2 SYDVKM. The V gene lost 6 bases and the J gene lost 4 bases, with 15 bases spanning the gap. The CDR3: CASRPTDRITEAFF. The CDR3, as DNA: TGTGCCAGCAGACCCACCGACCGTATCACTGAAGCTTTCTTT.

V and J are TRBV6-1 and TRBJ1-2; the D gene is possibly TRBD1 (6 bases). The CDR3 contains 15 residues. Germline CDR1 reads MNHNS; CDR2 reads SASEGT. V was cut by 3 bases and J by 7 bases, with 18 bases left in between. CDR3 DNA: TGTGCCAGCAGTGACTTGGGCGGGGGGCGACGTGGCTACACCTTC. Amino acids: CASSDLGGGRRGYTF.

V and J are TRBV6-5 and TRBJ2-7; no reliable D call. V was trimmed by 8 bases and J by 10 bases, leaving 15 bases between them. The CDR3 length is 11 residues. Germline CDR1 MNHEY, CDR2 SVGAGI. The chain's CDR3 is CASQNAGIQYF. The CDR3, as DNA: TGTGCCAGCCAAAACGCAGGCATCCAGTACTTC.

The V and J genes are TRBV7-9 and TRBJ1-4, with a possible D match to TRBD1 (6 bases). The CDR3 is 16 residues long. Germline V gene sequence: CDR1 SEHNR, CDR2 FQNEAQ (reference sequence). V lost 5 bases, J lost 6 bases, and 19 bases lay in between. CDR3 nucleotides: TGTGCCAGCAGCCCGAAAAATACAGGGTCTGATGAAAAACTGTTTTTT. Its translation: CASSPKNTGSDEKLFF.